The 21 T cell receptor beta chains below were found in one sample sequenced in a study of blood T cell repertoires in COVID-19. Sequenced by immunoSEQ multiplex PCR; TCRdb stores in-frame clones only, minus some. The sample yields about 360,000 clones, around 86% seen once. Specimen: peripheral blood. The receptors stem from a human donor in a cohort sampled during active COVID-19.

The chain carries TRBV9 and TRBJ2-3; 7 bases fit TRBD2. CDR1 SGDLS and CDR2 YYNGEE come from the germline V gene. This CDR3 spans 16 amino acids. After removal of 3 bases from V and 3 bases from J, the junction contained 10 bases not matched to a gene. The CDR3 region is CASSARGWEGTDTQYF. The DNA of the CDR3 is TGTGCCAGCAGCGCCAGAGGGTGGGAGGGAACAGATACGCAGTATTTT.

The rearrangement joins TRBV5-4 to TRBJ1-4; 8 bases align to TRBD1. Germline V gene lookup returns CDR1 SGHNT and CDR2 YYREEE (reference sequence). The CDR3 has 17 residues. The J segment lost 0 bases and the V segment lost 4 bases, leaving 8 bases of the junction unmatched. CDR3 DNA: TGTGCCAGCAGCCCCTCAGGGGGCAGGACAACTAATGAAAAACTGTTTTTT. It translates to CASSPSGGRTTNEKLFF.

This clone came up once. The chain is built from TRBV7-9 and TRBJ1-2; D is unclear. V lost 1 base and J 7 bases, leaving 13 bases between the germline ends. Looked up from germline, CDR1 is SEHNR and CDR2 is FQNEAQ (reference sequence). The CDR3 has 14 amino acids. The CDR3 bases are TGTGCCAGCAGCTTAGACTACGGATTATTTGGCTACACCTTC. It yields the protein CASSLDYGLFGYTF. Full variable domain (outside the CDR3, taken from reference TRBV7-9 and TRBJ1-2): DTGVSQNPRHKITKRGQNVTFRCDPISEHNRLYWYRQTLGQGPEFLTYFQNEAQLEKSRLLSDRFSAERPKGSFSTLEIQRTEQGDSAMYLCASSLDYGLFGYTFGSGTRLTVV.

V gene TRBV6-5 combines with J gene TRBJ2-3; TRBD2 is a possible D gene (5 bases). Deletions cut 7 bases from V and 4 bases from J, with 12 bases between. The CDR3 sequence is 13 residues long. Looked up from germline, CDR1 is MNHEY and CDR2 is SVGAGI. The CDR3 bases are TGTGCCAGCAAGGAACTAGAGGCAGATACGCAGTATTTT. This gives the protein CASKELEADTQYF.

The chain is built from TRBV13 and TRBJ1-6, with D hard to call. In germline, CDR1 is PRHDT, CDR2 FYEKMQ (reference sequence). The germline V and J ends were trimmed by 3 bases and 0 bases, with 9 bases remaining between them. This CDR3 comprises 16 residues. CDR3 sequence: CASSFAGSSYNSPLHF. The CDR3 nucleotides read TGTGCCAGCAGCTTTGCAGGCAGCTCCTATAATTCACCCCTCCACTTT.

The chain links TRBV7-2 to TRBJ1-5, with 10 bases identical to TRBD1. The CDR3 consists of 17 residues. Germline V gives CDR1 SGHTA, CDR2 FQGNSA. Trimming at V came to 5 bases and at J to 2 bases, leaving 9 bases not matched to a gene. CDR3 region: CASSPTGGIGGNQPQHF. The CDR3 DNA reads TGTGCCAGCAGCCCGACAGGGGGCATTGGAGGCAATCAGCCCCAGCATTTT.

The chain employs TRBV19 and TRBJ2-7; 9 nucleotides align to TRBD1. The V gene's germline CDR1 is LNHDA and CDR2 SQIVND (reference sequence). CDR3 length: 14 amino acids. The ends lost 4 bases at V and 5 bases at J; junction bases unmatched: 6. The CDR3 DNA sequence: TGTGCCAGTAGTACCATGGGGACAGGGCACGAGCAGTACTTC. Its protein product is CASSTMGTGHEQYF.

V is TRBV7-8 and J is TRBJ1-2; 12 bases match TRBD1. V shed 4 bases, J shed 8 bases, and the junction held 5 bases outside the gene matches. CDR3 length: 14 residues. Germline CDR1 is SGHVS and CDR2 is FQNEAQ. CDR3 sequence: CASSWDRGPAGYTF. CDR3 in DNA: TGTGCCAGCAGCTGGGACAGGGGGCCGGCGGGCTACACCTTC. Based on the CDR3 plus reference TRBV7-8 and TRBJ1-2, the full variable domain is GAGVSQSPRYKVAKRGQDVALRCDPISGHVSLFWYQQALGQGPEFLTYFQNEAQLDKSGLPSDRFFAERPEGSVSTLKIQRTQQEDSAVYLCASSWDRGPAGYTFGSGTRLTVV.

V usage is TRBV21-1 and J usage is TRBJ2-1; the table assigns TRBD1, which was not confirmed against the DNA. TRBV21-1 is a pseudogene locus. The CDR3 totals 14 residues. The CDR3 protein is CASSKGTGSNEQFF. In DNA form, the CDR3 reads TGTGCCAGCAGCAAAGGGACAGGGAGCAATGAGCAGTTCTTC.

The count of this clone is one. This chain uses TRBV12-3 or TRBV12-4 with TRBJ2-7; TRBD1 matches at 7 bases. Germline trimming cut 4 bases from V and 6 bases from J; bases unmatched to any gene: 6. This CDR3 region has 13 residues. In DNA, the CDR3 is TGTGCCAGCAGTTCAAACAGGGGAGTCGAGCAGTACTTC. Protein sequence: CASSSNRGVEQYF.

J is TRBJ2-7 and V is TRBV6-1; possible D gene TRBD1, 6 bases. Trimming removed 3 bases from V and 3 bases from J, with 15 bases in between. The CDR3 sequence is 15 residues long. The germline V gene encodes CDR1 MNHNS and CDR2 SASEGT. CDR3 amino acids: CASSEMVGAYYEQYF. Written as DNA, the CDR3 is TGTGCCAGCAGTGAGATGGTGGGGGCTTACTACGAGCAGTACTTC.

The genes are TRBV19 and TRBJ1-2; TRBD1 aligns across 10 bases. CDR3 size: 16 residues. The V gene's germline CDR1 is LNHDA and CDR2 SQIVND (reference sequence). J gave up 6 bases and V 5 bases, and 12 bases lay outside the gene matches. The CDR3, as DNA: TGTGCCAGTAGTCCCGGGACAGGGGTTCGTAGGGATGGCTACACCTTC. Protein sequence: CASSPGTGVRRDGYTF.

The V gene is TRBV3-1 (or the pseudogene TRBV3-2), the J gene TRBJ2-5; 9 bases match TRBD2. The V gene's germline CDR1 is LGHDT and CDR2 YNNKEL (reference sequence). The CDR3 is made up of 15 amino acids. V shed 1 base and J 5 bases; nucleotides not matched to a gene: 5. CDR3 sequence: CASSQGLAGRETQYF. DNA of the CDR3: TGTGCCAGCAGCCAAGGGCTAGCGGGACGCGAGACCCAGTACTTC.

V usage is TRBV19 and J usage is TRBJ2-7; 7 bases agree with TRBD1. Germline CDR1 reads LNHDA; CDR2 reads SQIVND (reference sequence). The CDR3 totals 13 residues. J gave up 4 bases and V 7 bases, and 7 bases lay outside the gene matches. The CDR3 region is CASTGTAGYEQYF. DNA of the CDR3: TGTGCCAGTACCGGGACAGCAGGGTACGAGCAGTACTTC.

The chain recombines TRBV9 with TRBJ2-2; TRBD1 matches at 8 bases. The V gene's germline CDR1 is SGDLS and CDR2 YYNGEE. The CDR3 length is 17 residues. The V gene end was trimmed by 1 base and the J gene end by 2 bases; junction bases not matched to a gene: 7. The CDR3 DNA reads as TGTGCCAGCAGCGTACCACAGGGGGGAGATAACACCGGGGAGCTGTTTTTT. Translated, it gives CASSVPQGGDNTGELFF.

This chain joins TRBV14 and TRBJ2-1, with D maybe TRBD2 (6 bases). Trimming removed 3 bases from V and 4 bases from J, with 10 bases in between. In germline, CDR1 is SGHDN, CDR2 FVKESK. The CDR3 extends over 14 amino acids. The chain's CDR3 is CASSQAGGYNEQFF. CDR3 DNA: TGTGCCAGCAGCCAGGCCGGGGGTTACAATGAGCAGTTCTTC.

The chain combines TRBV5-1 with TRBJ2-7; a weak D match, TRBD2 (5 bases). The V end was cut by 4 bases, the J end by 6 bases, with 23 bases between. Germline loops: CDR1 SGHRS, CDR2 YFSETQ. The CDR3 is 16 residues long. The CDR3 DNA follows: TGCGCCAGCAGCGAATCGATAGGGTCGGAGGTCTCCGAGCAGTACTTC. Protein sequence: CASSESIGSEVSEQYF.

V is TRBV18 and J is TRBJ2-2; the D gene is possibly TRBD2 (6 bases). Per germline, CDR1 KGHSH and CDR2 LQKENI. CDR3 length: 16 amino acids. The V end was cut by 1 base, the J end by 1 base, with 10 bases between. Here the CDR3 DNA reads TGTGCCAGCTCACCACTCATAGCGGAGAACACCGGGGAGCTGTTTTTT. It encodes CASSPLIAENTGELFF.

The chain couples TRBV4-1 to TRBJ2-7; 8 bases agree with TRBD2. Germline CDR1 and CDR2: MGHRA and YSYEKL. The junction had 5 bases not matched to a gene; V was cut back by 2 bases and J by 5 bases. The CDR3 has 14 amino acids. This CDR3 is CASSQLPGLDEQYF. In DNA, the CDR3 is TGCGCCAGCAGCCAACTACCGGGACTAGACGAGCAGTACTTC.

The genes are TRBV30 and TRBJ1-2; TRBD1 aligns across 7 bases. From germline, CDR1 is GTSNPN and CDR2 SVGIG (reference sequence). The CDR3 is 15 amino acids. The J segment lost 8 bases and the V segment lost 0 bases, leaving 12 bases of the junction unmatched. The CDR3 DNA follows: TGTGCCTGGAGTGTAGGGGGCGATCCTCAGGACGGCTACACCTTC. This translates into CAWSVGGDPQDGYTF.

The CDR3 nucleotides are TGTGCCACCGCCCCGGGAGTTCTCCCCTACGAGCAGTACTTC. This translates into CATAPGVLPYEQYF. J is TRBJ2-7 and V is TRBV10-3, with a weak D call TRBD2 (6 bases). V was clipped by 10 bases and J by 2 bases, with 18 bases between them. CDR3 size: 14 residues. Germline V lookup: CDR1 ENHRY, CDR2 SYGVKD.